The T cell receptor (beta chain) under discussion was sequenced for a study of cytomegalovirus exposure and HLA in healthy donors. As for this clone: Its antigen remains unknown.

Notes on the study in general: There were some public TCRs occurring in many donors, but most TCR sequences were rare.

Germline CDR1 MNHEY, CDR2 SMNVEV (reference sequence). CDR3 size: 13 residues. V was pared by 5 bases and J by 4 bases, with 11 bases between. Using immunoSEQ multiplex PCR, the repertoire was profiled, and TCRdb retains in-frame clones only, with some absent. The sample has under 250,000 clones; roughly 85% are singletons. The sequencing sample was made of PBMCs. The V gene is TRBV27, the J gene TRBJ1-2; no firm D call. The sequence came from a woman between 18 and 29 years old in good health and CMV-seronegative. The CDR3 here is CASSLDGGYGYTF. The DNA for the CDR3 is TGTGCCAGCAGTCTAGACGGAGGCTATGGCTACACCTTC.